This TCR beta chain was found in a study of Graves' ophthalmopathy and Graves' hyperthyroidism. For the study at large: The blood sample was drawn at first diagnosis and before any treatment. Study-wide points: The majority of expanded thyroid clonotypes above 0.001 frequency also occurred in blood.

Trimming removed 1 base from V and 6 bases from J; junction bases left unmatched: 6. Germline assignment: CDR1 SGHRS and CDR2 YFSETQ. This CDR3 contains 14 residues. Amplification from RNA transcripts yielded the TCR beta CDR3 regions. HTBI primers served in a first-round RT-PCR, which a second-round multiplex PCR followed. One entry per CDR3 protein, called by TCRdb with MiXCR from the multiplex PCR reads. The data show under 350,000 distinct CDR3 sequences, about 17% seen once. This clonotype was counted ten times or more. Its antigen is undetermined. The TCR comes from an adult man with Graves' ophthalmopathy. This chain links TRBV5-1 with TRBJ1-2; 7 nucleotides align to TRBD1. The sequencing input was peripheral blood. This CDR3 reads CASSLTYRGNGYTF. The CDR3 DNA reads TGCGCCAGCAGCTTGACCTACAGGGGTAATGGCTACACCTTC.